Reported below is one TCR beta chain. This CDR3 is built from 14 residues. V shed 4 bases, J shed 0 bases, and the junction held 3 bases outside the gene matches. Germline assignment: CDR1 SGHRS and CDR2 YFSETQ. TCRdb's copy holds only in-frame clones and misses some; the assay was immunoSEQ multiplex PCR. Among 60,000 to 80,000 clones, more than 85% were seen once, and the ten largest hold just under 0.6%. These data originate in a study of blood T cell repertoires in COVID-19. The wider study: Both acute and convalescent COVID-19 samples were obtained from the United States, Italy and Spain. T cells, B-cell-depleted T cells, or PBMCs supplied cDNA or gDNA.

The sequenced sample consisted of peripheral blood. The sequence derives from a man between 60 and 70 years old with acute or convalescent COVID-19. The J gene is TRBJ2-5, the V gene TRBV5-1; TRBD1 agrees at 7 bases. CDR3 sequence: CASSLGQDQETQYF. CDR3 bases: TGCGCCAGCAGCCTAGGACAGGACCAAGAGACCCAGTACTTC.